This T cell receptor (beta chain) derives from a study of cytomegalovirus exposure and HLA in healthy donors. At the level of the study: Samples from HLA-typed donors yielded about 85 million unique TCRs in an early data release.

Primers included in the PCR were 60 Vbeta and 13 Jbeta primers. Produced via immunoSEQ multiplex PCR; TCRdb's table is partial and in-frame only. This table holds 55,000 to 75,000 clones, approximately 60% found once. Regarding the study as a whole: Analyzed later, association rates of TCRs varied across HLA loci, with DRB1 most and HLA-C fewest. Prediction of most subjects' HLA-A and HLA-B alleles by TCR beta sequences was reportedly accurate.

Points on this clone: Its antigen is unidentified.

CDR1 is LGHNA, CDR2 YNFKEQ, per germline. The CDR3 loop spans 15 amino acids. V was pared by 4 bases and J by 4 bases, with 15 bases between. This clonotype was obtained from a man aged 30 to 39 in good health and CMV-seronegative. Sequenced input: PBMCs. This chain uses TRBV4-2 with TRBJ2-3, with D unclear. As DNA, the CDR3 is TGTGCCAGCAGCCTAAGAGCCCTTCGGGCAGATACGCAGTATTTT. Translated: CASSLRALRADTQYF.